This T cell receptor beta chain was sequenced for a study of CD8+CD57+ T cells in acquired aplastic anemia. The sample holds a few counts of this clonotype. Its target is not known. Genomic DNA served as template for TCR beta VDJ and CDR3 profiling. TCRdb ran MiXCR on the reads and lists one entry per CDR3 protein. Of 90,000 to 130,000 distinct CDR3 sequences in the sample, around 50% are singletons; the top ten hold roughly 34%. The CDR3 has 14 residues. From germline, CDR1 is MGHDK and CDR2 SYGVNS. Findings of the study overall: Significant differences in CD8+ Simpson's diversity were not observed between patients and controls. Shared by patients and controls, around 27 CD8+ CDR3s were abundant in patients.

The TCR sequence derives from a human donor in good health, serving as a control. The sequencing sample was made of sorted CD4+, CD8+, or CD8+CD57+ T cells (not recorded which) from PBMCs. The chain couples TRBV25-1 to TRBJ1-1; 9 positions match TRBD1. The CDR3 nucleotides are TGTGCTAGCGTCTTTGGGACAGGGAACCTTGAAGCTTTCTTT. It yields the protein CASVFGTGNLEAFF.